The 6 T cell receptor beta chains below come from one sample, sequenced in a study of blood T cell repertoires in COVID-19 (dated by TCRdb to 2020 to 2021). Library preparation used the immunoSEQ multiplex PCR assay. What TCRdb holds here is the immuneACCESS table cut down to in-frame rearrangements. Part of the clones is not present; checked against another copy, under half of the missing clones reflect an unresolved V gene, and the others are unexplained. The sample table shows about 190,000 clones, and around 85% are seen once. The ten top clones hold about an eighth of the sample. Source material: peripheral blood. The receptors were gathered from a woman aged 50 to 65 with acute or convalescent COVID-19.

The V call is TRBV9, the J call TRBJ2-1, with D possibly being TRBD2 (6 bases). The germline gives CDR1 SGDLS, CDR2 YYNGEE. The CDR3 is 15 amino acids. Trimming removed 6 bases at V and 0 bases at J, with 13 bases between. The CDR3 sequence is CASTAGGASYNEQFF. The CDR3 nucleotides read TGTGCCAGCACCGCCGGAGGGGCCTCCTACAATGAGCAGTTCTTC. The entire variable domain, with the rest obtained from reference TRBV9 and TRBJ2-1, is as follows: DSGVTQTPKHLITATGQRVTLRCSPRSGDLSVYWYQQSLDQGLQFLIQYYNGEERAKGNILERFSAQQFPDLHSELNLSSLELGDSALYFCASTAGGASYNEQFFGPGTRLTVL.

The genes are TRBV7-8 and TRBJ1-5, with TRBD1 as a possible D gene (6 bases). V lost 5 bases, J lost 3 bases, and 11 bases lay in between. This CDR3 has 14 amino acids. Germline CDR1 SGHVS, CDR2 FQNEAQ. The DNA of the CDR3 is TGTGCCAGCAGCCCCAGGGGACCCAATCAGCCCCAGCATTTT. Its protein is CASSPRGPNQPQHF.

The chain carries TRBV24-1 and TRBJ2-1, with 9 bases that match TRBD2. From germline, CDR1 is KGHDR and CDR2 SFDVKD. This CDR3 is built from 20 residues. After removal of 1 base from V and 0 bases from J, the junction contained 12 bases not matched to a gene. CDR3 in amino acids: CATSDFRAGGRRSSYNEQFF. CDR3 sequence (DNA): TGTGCCACCAGTGATTTCAGAGCGGGGGGTAGAAGGAGCTCCTACAATGAGCAGTTCTTC.

The sample holds one count of this clone. V gene TRBV4-3 combines with J gene TRBJ2-7; 12 bases line up with TRBD2. The CDR3 spans 17 residues. Trimming removed 0 bases from V and 3 bases from J; junction bases left unmatched: 6. Germline V gives CDR1 LGHNA, CDR2 YSLEER. The CDR3 DNA reads TGCGCCAGCAGCCAAGATTCGCTAGCGGGAGGGCTCTACGAGCAGTACTTC. Amino acid sequence: CASSQDSLAGGLYEQYF.

The genes are TRBV9 and TRBJ1-3; D is ambiguous. The germline V gene has CDR1 SGDLS and CDR2 YYNGEE. This CDR3 is built from 15 residues. Trimming pared 0 bases from V and 0 bases from J, leaving 7 bases between. The CDR3 DNA reads as TGTGCCAGCAGCGTAGAGGGAGGCTCTGGAAACACCATATATTTT. Amino acid sequence: CASSVEGGSGNTIYF. The full variable domain, its missing parts supplied by reference TRBV9 and TRBJ1-3, is DSGVTQTPKHLITATGQRVTLRCSPRSGDLSVYWYQQSLDQGLQFLIQYYNGEERAKGNILERFSAQQFPDLHSELNLSSLELGDSALYFCASSVEGGSGNTIYFGEGSWLTVV.

This clone has a handful of counts. The chain employs TRBV5-1 and TRBJ2-7, with D perhaps TRBD2 (5 bases). The CDR3 sequence is 13 residues long. The germline V and J ends were trimmed by 4 bases and 6 bases, with 14 bases remaining between them. CDR1 is SGHRS and CDR2 is YFSETQ in the germline V gene. CDR3 DNA sequence: TGCGCCAGCAGCATCCAGCCTCGGGGCGAGCAGTACTTC. Translation: CASSIQPRGEQYF.